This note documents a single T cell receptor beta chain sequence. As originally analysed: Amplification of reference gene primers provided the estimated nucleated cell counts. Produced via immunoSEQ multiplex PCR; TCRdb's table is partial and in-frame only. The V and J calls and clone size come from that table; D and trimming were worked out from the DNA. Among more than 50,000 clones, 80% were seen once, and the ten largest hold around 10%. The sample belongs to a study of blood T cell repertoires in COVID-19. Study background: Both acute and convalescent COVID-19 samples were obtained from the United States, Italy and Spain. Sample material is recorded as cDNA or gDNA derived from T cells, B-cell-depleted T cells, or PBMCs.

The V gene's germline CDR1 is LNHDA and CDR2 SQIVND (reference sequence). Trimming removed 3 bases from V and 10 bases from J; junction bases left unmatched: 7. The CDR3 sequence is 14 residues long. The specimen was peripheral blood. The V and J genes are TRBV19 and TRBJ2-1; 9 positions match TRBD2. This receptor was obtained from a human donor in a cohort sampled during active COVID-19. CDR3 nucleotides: TGTGCCAGTAGTATTGCGGGAGGGCAGGGCGAGCAGTTCTTC. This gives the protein CASSIAGGQGEQFF.